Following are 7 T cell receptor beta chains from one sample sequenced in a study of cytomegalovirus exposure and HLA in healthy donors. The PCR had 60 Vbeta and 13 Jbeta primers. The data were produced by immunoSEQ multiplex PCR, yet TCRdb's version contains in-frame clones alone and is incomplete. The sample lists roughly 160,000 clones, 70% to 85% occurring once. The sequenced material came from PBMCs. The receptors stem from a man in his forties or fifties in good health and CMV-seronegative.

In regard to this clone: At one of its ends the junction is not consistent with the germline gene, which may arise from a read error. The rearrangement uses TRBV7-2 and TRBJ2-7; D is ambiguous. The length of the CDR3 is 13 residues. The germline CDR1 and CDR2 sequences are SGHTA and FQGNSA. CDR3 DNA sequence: TGTGTCAGCAGCTTAGTTCCCTCCTACGGGCAGTACTTC. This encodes CVSSLVPSYGQYF.

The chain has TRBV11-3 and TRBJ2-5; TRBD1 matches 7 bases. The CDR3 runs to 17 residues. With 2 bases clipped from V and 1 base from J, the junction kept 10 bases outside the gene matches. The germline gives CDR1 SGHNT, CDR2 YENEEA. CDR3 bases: TGTGCCAGCAGCTTAACATGGGGTGACAGGGCCCAAGAGACCCAGTACTTC. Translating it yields CASSLTWGDRAQETQYF.

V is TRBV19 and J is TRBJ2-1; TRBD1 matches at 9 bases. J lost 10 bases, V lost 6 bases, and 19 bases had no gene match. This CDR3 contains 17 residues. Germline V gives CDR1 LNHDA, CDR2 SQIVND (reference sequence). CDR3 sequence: CASSPSHTGTGRAEQFF. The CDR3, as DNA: TGTGCCAGTAGCCCCTCCCATACCGGGACAGGGAGGGCAGAGCAGTTCTTC.

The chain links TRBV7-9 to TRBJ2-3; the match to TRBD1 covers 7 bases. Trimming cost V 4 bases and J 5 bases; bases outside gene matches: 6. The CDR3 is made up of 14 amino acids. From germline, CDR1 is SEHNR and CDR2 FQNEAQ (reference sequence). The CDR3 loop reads CASSSGTAGDTQYF. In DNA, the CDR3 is TGTGCCAGCAGCTCAGGGACAGCTGGAGATACGCAGTATTTT.

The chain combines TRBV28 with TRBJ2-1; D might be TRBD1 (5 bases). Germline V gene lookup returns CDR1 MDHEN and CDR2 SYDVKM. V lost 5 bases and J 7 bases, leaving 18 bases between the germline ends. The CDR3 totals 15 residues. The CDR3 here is CASSPLGKGVNEQFF. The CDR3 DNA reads TGTGCCAGCAGTCCCCTGGGAAAAGGGGTGAATGAGCAGTTCTTC.

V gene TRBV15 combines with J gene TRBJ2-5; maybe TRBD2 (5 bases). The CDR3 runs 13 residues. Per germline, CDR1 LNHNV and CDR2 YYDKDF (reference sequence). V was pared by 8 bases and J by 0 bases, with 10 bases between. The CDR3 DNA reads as TGTGCCACCGTCCGGAGGTACCAAGAGACCCAGTACTTC. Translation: CATVRRYQETQYF.

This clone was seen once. For the CDR3, the DNA is TGTGCCAGCCTTGGCCGGAGCTACGAGCAGTACTTC. This codes for CASLGRSYEQYF. The V and J genes are TRBV28 and TRBJ2-7, with D uncertain. The germline V gene has CDR1 MDHEN and CDR2 SYDVKM. The CDR3 is 12 amino acids. Trimming pared 8 bases from V and 3 bases from J, leaving 11 bases between.